This paragraph reports one TCR beta chain. In the original workflow: Using reference gene primer amplification, nucleated cell counts were estimated. Libraries were prepared by immunoSEQ multiplex PCR; TCRdb keeps only in-frame clonotypes and omits some of them. V, J and clone size derive from that table, while D and trimming were established from the DNA sequence. The top ten hold around 7.8% of the sample, which has tens of thousands of clones, around nine tenths seen once. Germline assignment: CDR1 SGHKS and CDR2 YYEKEE (reference sequence). Losses at the gene ends were 4 bases for V and 2 bases for J; bases not matched to a gene: 4. The CDR3 is 15 residues long. This sample was taken from a study of blood T cell repertoires in COVID-19. Study summary: The study drew acute and convalescent COVID-19 samples from the United States, Italy and Spain. Nucleic acid was either cDNA or gDNA, and it came from T cells, B-cell-depleted T cells, or PBMCs.

Source material: peripheral blood. The clonotype originates from an elderly man with active or convalescent COVID-19. V usage is TRBV5-5 and J usage is TRBJ1-5, with 9 bases fitting TRBD1. CDR3 sequence (DNA): TGTGCCAGCAGCACGGACAGGGGAGGCAATCAGCCCCAGCATTTT. It yields the protein CASSTDRGGNQPQHF.